Below, 27 T cell receptor beta chains from the same sample are listed, as sequenced in a study of CD8 T cells in ankylosing spondylitis. TCRdb reanalysed the 5' RACE reads using MiXCR and keeps one entry per CDR3 protein. Among approximately 100,000 distinct CDR3 sequences listed, 8% to 10% were seen once. The sequenced material came from blood, either unsorted or a sorted T cell fraction (not recorded which). These receptors all come from a male donor with ankylosing spondylitis or in good health (not recorded which).

This clonotype was detected ten times or more. The CDR3 nucleotides read TGCAGTGCTAGAGTCGAACTAGCGGGAGGGACCCCCCATGAGCAGTTCTTC. Translating it yields CSARVELAGGTPHEQFF. The chain links TRBV20-1 to TRBJ2-1; 13 positions agree with TRBD2. This CDR3 spans 17 amino acids. V shed 1 base, J shed 8 bases, and the junction held 11 bases outside the gene matches. Looked up from germline, CDR1 is DFQATT and CDR2 is SNEGSKA (reference sequence).

This clonotype was recorded a few times. V usage is TRBV5-6 and J usage is TRBJ2-7; maybe TRBD1 (5 bases). The germline gives CDR1 SGHDT, CDR2 YYEEEE. V gave up 0 bases and J gave up 3 bases, with 10 bases separating them. The CDR3 has 14 amino acids. CDR3: CASSLAQGYYEQYF. Here the CDR3 DNA reads TGTGCCAGCAGCTTGGCCCAGGGATACTACGAGCAGTACTTC.

The sample holds many counts of this clonotype. V and J are TRBV12-3 or TRBV12-4 and TRBJ2-5, with D tentatively TRBD1 (6 bases). This CDR3 is 15 amino acids long. Trimming shortened V by 7 bases and J by 3 bases, and 18 bases separated the two germline ends. The CDR3 sequence is CASTVMGAGKETQYF. CDR3 DNA sequence: TGTGCCAGCACTGTAATGGGGGCAGGCAAAGAGACCCAGTACTTC.

This clonotype came up many times. The chain joins TRBV29-1 to TRBJ1-2, with 7 bases matching TRBD1. V was clipped by 7 bases and J by 3 bases; unmatched bases: 8. Germline V lookup: CDR1 SQVTM, CDR2 ANQGSEA. The CDR3 extends over 13 amino acids. CDR3 amino acids: CSAGTALDYGYTF. Written as DNA, the CDR3 is TGCAGCGCTGGGACAGCCCTGGACTATGGCTACACCTTC.

This clonotype was counted at least ten times. The chain employs TRBV12-5 and TRBJ2-7; 9 bases are shared with TRBD1. The CDR3 is 15 residues long. Germline V gives CDR1 LGHNT, CDR2 FRNRAP. The ends lost 2 bases at V and 6 bases at J; junction bases unmatched: 8. In nucleotides, the CDR3 is TGTGCTAGTGGTTTGCTAACGGGGACAGGGCCCGAGCAGTACTTC. Translated: CASGLLTGTGPEQYF.

Many counts were recorded for this clonotype. The chain carries TRBV6-1 and TRBJ2-1; TRBD2 matches 7 bases. The CDR3 is made up of 14 amino acids. CDR1 MNHNS and CDR2 SASEGT come from the germline V gene. V lost 7 bases to trimming and J lost 10 bases; unmatched junction nucleotides: 13. The DNA for the CDR3 is TGTGCCAGCATCGAGGGCGGGAGAACAGGAGAGCAGTTCTTC. This translates into CASIEGGRTGEQFF.

The sample holds many counts of this clonotype. The V call is TRBV27, the J call TRBJ1-5, with TRBD1 matching 7 bases. The CDR3 runs to 15 residues. Germline V lookup: CDR1 MNHEY, CDR2 SMNVEV (reference sequence). The V segment lost 1 base and the J segment 4 bases; nucleotides outside the gene matches: 4. CDR3 nucleotides: TGTGCCAGCAGTTTATTCGGGACAGCAAATCAGCCCCAGCATTTT. It yields the protein CASSLFGTANQPQHF.

This clonotype was found many times. The chain links TRBV29-1 to TRBJ1-4; D is unresolved. Trimming took off 7 bases at V and 5 bases at J, with 8 bases between the two ends. The CDR3 is 11 residues long. Per germline, CDR1 SQVTM and CDR2 ANQGSEA. CDR3 coding DNA: TGCAGCGCTCGGTCGAATGAAAAACTGTTTTTT. This gives the protein CSARSNEKLFF.

This clonotype has at least ten counts. The V gene is TRBV5-1, the J gene TRBJ2-1; the match to TRBD2 covers 11 bases. Germline-derived CDR1 and CDR2 are SGHRS and YFSETQ. The CDR3 extends over 14 amino acids. Trimming removed 3 bases from V and 8 bases from J; junction bases left unmatched: 4. The CDR3 loop is CASSSLAGGDEQFF. The CDR3 region has the DNA TGCGCCAGCAGCTCTCTAGCGGGAGGCGATGAGCAGTTCTTC.

This clonotype has at least ten counts. V usage is TRBV10-2 and J usage is TRBJ2-1, with 12 positions matching TRBD2. Trimming took 6 bases from V and 4 from J; bases not matched to a gene: 4. CDR1 and CDR2 from the germline V gene are WSHSY and SAAADI. This CDR3 has 15 residues. The CDR3 sequence is CASSLLAGGYNEQFF. Written as DNA, the CDR3 is TGCGCCAGCAGCCTACTAGCGGGGGGATACAATGAGCAGTTCTTC.

This clonotype was seen at least ten times. The chain has TRBV12-3 or TRBV12-4 and TRBJ1-5; no clear D. V was cut by 3 bases and J by 2 bases, with 14 bases left in between. This CDR3 comprises 16 residues. In DNA form, the CDR3 reads TGTGCCAGCAGTTTGGTTGATAAATTGGGCAATCAGCCCCAGCATTTT. Its translation is CASSLVDKLGNQPQHF.

Ten or more counts support this clonotype. V gene TRBV7-2 combines with J gene TRBJ2-1; no clear D gene. The CDR3 has 13 amino acids. The germline V and J ends were trimmed by 2 bases and 9 bases, with 11 bases remaining between them. CDR1 and CDR2 from the germline V gene are SGHTA and FQGNSA. The CDR3: CASSLTVRSEQFF. For the CDR3, the DNA is TGTGCCAGCAGCTTAACGGTCCGCAGTGAGCAGTTCTTC.

This clonotype was recorded at least ten times. J is TRBJ1-5 and V is TRBV7-8; tentative D call: TRBD1 (5 bases). Between the trimmed V and J ends, which lost 3 bases and 13 bases, there was a span of 13 bases. This CDR3 has 12 residues. Germline V gives CDR1 SGHVS, CDR2 FQNEAQ. The CDR3 sequence is CASSFPTGPQHF. CDR3 bases: TGTGCCAGCAGCTTCCCAACAGGACCTCAGCATTTT. Drawing the rest from reference TRBV7-8 and TRBJ1-5, the complete variable domain is GAGVSQSPRYKVAKRGQDVALRCDPISGHVSLFWYQQALGQGPEFLTYFQNEAQLDKSGLPSDRFFAERPEGSVSTLKIQRTQQEDSAVYLCASSFPTGPQHFGDGTRLSIL.

This clonotype was recorded at least ten times. CDR3 loop: CASSLGFRNTGELFF. The CDR3, as DNA: TGTGCCAGCAGCCTAGGGTTTCGGAACACCGGGGAGCTGTTTTTT. This sequence joins TRBV4-2 and TRBJ2-2; D is uncertain. Trimming removed 4 bases at V and 1 base at J, with 10 bases between. This CDR3 is 15 amino acids long. CDR1 is LGHNA and CDR2 is YNFKEQ in the germline V gene.

This clonotype was seen only a few times. The V gene is TRBV18, the J gene TRBJ1-1, with D possibly being TRBD1 (6 bases). Trimming shortened V by 6 bases and J by 1 base, and 9 bases separated the two germline ends. The CDR3 is 13 amino acids. The germline CDR1 and CDR2 sequences are KGHSH and LQKENI. The CDR3 here is CASSGGRNTEAFF. Written as DNA, the CDR3 is TGTGCCAGCTCGGGGGGCAGGAACACTGAAGCTTTCTTT.

This clonotype has a count of ten or more. V and J are TRBV29-1 and TRBJ1-2; D is possibly TRBD1 (5 bases). V lost 2 bases to trimming and J lost 8 bases, with 12 bases between them. CDR1 SQVTM and CDR2 ANQGSEA come from the germline V gene. CDR3 size: 12 residues. The CDR3 spells CSVESRVGGYTF. CDR3 coding DNA: TGCAGCGTTGAATCCAGGGTAGGGGGCTACACCTTC.

This clonotype appeared once. V gene TRBV9 combines with J gene TRBJ2-3; 8 nucleotides align to TRBD2. The CDR3 spans 14 residues. J lost 1 base, V lost 2 bases, and 0 bases had no gene match. The V gene's germline CDR1 is SGDLS and CDR2 YYNGEE. The CDR3 DNA reads TGTGCCAGCAGCGTGACTAGCGGCACAGATACGCAGTATTTT. Its translation: CASSVTSGTDTQYF.

At least ten counts were recorded for this clonotype. The rearrangement links TRBV29-1 to TRBJ2-2; no clear D. The CDR3 has 13 residues. CDR1 and CDR2 from the germline V gene are SQVTM and ANQGSEA. V was trimmed by 7 bases and J by 1 base, leaving 10 bases between them. The CDR3 protein is CSGLDGNTGELFF. CDR3 DNA: TGCAGCGGTTTGGACGGGAACACCGGGGAGCTGTTTTTT.

This clonotype was seen at least ten times. The V gene is TRBV7-2, the J gene TRBJ2-3; 8 bases are a match to TRBD2. Germline V gene data show CDR1 as SGHTA and CDR2 as FQGNSA. The CDR3 loop spans 17 amino acids. V shed 3 bases and J 4 bases; nucleotides not matched to a gene: 12. In DNA form, the CDR3 reads TGTGCCAGCAGCTTTCTAAGAGCGGGGGATTTGGCAGATACGCAGTATTTT. Protein: CASSFLRAGDLADTQYF.

This clonotype was picked up many times. The chain carries TRBV5-1 and TRBJ2-3; 8 nucleotides match TRBD1. The V and J ends lost 5 bases and 2 bases, in that order; junction bases with no gene match: 7. CDR1 is SGHRS and CDR2 is YFSETQ in the germline V gene. The CDR3 sequence is 15 residues long. CDR3 amino acids: CASRSTGGITDTQYF. Here the CDR3 DNA reads TGCGCCAGCAGGAGTACAGGGGGGATCACAGATACGCAGTATTTT. Full variable domain (missing parts from reference TRBV5-1 and TRBJ2-3): KAGVTQTPRYLIKTRGQQVTLSCSPISGHRSVSWYQQTPGQGLQFLFEYFSETQRNKGNFPGRFSGRQFSNSRSEMNVSTLELGDSALYLCASRSTGGITDTQYFGPGTRLTVL.

This clonotype was counted at least ten times. The V and J genes are TRBV19 and TRBJ1-1; D call uncertain. Trimming removed 8 bases at V and 5 bases at J, with 9 bases between. CDR1 and CDR2 from the germline V gene are LNHDA and SQIVND (reference sequence). This CDR3 has 11 residues. The CDR3 loop is CASQAATEAFF. In DNA, the CDR3 is TGTGCCAGTCAGGCGGCAACTGAAGCTTTCTTT.

Comments on this clonotype: This may be a read error: a much more frequent sequence differs by one nucleotide. This sequence joins TRBV4-1 and TRBJ2-3, with TRBD1 as a possible D gene (5 bases). The J call is uncertain, as TRBJ1-5 better fits the DNA end. The germline V gene encodes CDR1 MGHRA and CDR2 YSYEKL. The CDR3 extends over 13 amino acids. CDR3 DNA: TGCGCCAGCAGCCGAACCGTGACAGATACGCAGCATTTT. It is translated as CASSRTVTDTQHF.

This clonotype was observed at least ten times. This chain connects TRBV29-1 to TRBJ2-5; possibly TRBD1 or TRBD2 for D (5 bases each). Germline CDR1 SQVTM, CDR2 ANQGSEA. This CDR3 spans 13 amino acids. With 6 bases removed from V and 1 base from J, the gap between germline ends came to 12 bases. The CDR3 nucleotides read TGCAGCGTAAACCCCGGGACCCAAGAGACCCAGTACTTC. Encoded protein: CSVNPGTQETQYF.

This clonotype was counted between two and nine times. The rearrangement uses TRBV19 and TRBJ2-1, with TRBD1 matching over 8 bases. Germline V lookup: CDR1 LNHDA, CDR2 SQIVND (reference sequence). CDR3 size: 14 residues. Losses at the gene ends were 6 bases for V and 6 bases for J; bases not matched to a gene: 7. CDR3 residues: CASRLGQGLNEQFF. DNA for the CDR3: TGTGCCAGTAGGTTAGGACAGGGACTCAATGAGCAGTTCTTC.

This chain joins TRBV6-2 or TRBV6-3 and TRBJ2-7; TRBD1 is a possible D gene (5 bases). Germline V gene lookup returns CDR1 MNHEY and CDR2 SVGEGT. Trimming took off 8 bases at V and 5 bases at J, with 13 bases between the two ends. This CDR3 comprises 12 residues. The CDR3 DNA reads as TGTGCCAGCCGCCAGGGTATCAACGAGCAGTACTTC. Translating gives CASRQGINEQYF.

This clonotype came up many times. This chain connects TRBV5-1 to TRBJ2-3; D ambiguous. Looked up from germline, CDR1 is SGHRS and CDR2 is YFSETQ. Trimming cost V 1 base and J 2 bases, with 8 bases left between them. The CDR3 totals 14 residues. The CDR3 here is CASSLRPDTDTQYF. The CDR3 nucleotides are TGCGCCAGCAGCTTGAGACCAGACACAGATACGCAGTATTTT.

This clonotype was recorded at least ten times. The chain couples TRBV5-4 to TRBJ1-1, with D perhaps TRBD1 (5 bases). The V gene's germline CDR1 is SGHNT and CDR2 YYREEE (reference sequence). V lost 2 bases, J lost 11 bases, and 16 bases lay in between. The CDR3 totals 13 residues. The CDR3 sequence: CASSFKPREEAFF. In DNA, the CDR3 is TGTGCCAGCAGCTTCAAGCCCAGGGAAGAGGCTTTCTTT.